This is a list of T cell receptor beta chains from one sample in a study of cytomegalovirus exposure and HLA in healthy donors. Sequencing was performed with immunoSEQ multiplex PCR; in TCRdb, only in-frame clones are kept and a portion is missing. Seen here are approximately 150,000 clones, over 60% observed once, and the top ten hold about 0.64%. The specimen was PBMCs. The receptors derive from a male donor in good health and CMV-seronegative. CDR3s include the opening cysteine and the closing phenylalanine or tryptophan. D genes are given only for firm matches. Where a row states a size, it is once, few, many or the class of an expanded clone; other rows omit it.

TRBJ1-1 | TRBV29-1 | - | TRBD1 | CSVGQGASTEAFF | TGCAGCGTGGGACAGGGGGCAAGCACTGAAGCTTTCTTT
TRBJ2-1 | TRBV11-3 | once | TRBD2 | CASSSGLAGDSSYNEQFF | TGTGCCAGCAGCTCCGGACTAGCGGGGGATAGCTCCTACAATGAGCAGTTCTTC
TRBJ2-5 | TRBV5-1 | - | TRBD1 | CASNSGGDGTQYF | TGCGCCAGCAACTCAGGGGGAGACGGGACCCAGTACTTC
TRBJ1-6 | TRBV10-3 | - | - | CAISGTAHNSPLHF | TGTGCCATCAGTGGGACAGCACATAATTCACCCCTCCACTTT
TRBJ1-4 | TRBV7-9 | - | - | CASSSRGAGATNEKLFF | TGTGCCAGCAGCTCACGGGGAGCCGGGGCAACTAATGAAAAACTGTTTTTT
TRBJ2-7 | TRBV30 | - | - | CAWRGHGYEQYF | TGTGCCTGGAGGGGACACGGCTACGAGCAGTACTTC
TRBJ2-1 | TRBV9 | - | TRBD2 | CASSGGGGPPYNEQFF | TGTGCCAGCAGCGGGGGGGGAGGCCCCCCCTACAATGAGCAGTTCTTC
TRBJ1-1 | TRBV9 | - | - | CASSVLGSGSEAFF | TGTGCCAGCAGCGTATTGGGGTCGGGGTCTGAAGCTTTCTTT
TRBJ1-1 | TRBV7-9 | - | - | CASSLQATEAFF | TGTGCCAGCAGCTTACAGGCCACTGAAGCTTTCTTT
TRBJ1-5 | TRBV5-8 | - | TRBD1 | CASSRTGGLDNQPQHF | TGTGCCAGCAGCCGGACAGGGGGATTGGACAATCAGCCCCAGCATTTT
TRBJ2-7 | TRBV6-1 | - | TRBD2 | CASAIPGLAGYEQYF | TGTGCCAGCGCCATTCCGGGACTAGCGGGATACGAGCAGTACTTC
TRBJ2-5 | TRBV5-4 | - | TRBD1 | CASSLVQGASETQYF | TGTGCCAGCAGCTTGGTCCAGGGGGCGAGTGAGACCCAGTACTTC
TRBJ2-3 | TRBV7-2 | - | TRBD2 | CASSISGNGDTQYF | TGTGCCAGCAGCATTAGCGGGAATGGAGATACGCAGTATTTT
TRBJ2-5 | TRBV6-6 | - | TRBD2 | CASSRPRGRARETQYF | TGTGCCAGCAGCCGCCCGCGCGGGAGGGCCAGGGAGACCCAGTACTTC
TRBJ1-3 | TRBV6-6 | - | TRBD1 | CASRSTTGAGNTIYF | TGTGCCAGCAGAAGTACCACAGGGGCTGGAAACACCATATATTTT
TRBJ2-1 | TRBV15 | - | - | CATSRVSPRNEQFF | TGTGCCACCAGCCGAGTATCCCCGCGAAATGAGCAGTTCTTC
TRBJ2-7 | TRBV19 | - | TRBD1 | CASSRYGTGGYEQYF | TGTGCCAGTAGTAGATACGGGACAGGGGGCTACGAGCAGTACTTC
TRBJ1-1 | TRBV5-1 | - | TRBD1 | CASSLGTGGVNTEAFF | TGCGCCAGCAGCTTGGGGACAGGGGGAGTGAACACTGAAGCTTTCTTT
TRBJ2-1 | TRBV7-2 | - | - | CVSSLARTNSYNEQFF | TGTGTCAGCAGCTTAGCACGGACAAATTCCTACAATGAGCAGTTCTTC
TRBJ2-5 | TRBV30 | - | - | CAWSVGAGDPQYF | TGTGCCTGGAGTGTAGGCGCAGGGGACCCCCAGTACTTC
TRBJ1-1 | TRBV29-1 | - | - | CSVEEAGSNTEAFF | TGCAGCGTTGAAGAAGCAGGGTCGAACACTGAAGCTTTCTTT
TRBJ2-5 | TRBV10-1 | few | TRBD2 | CASSGAGGPFGQETQYF | TGCGCCAGCAGCGGAGCGGGGGGGCCATTTGGGCAAGAGACCCAGTACTTC
TRBJ2-7 | TRBV6-6 | - | - | CASSPFGAGDEQYF | TGTGCCAGCAGTCCCTTCGGGGCAGGGGACGAGCAGTACTTC
TRBJ2-3 | TRBV5-4 | - | - | CASSFFVSTDTQYF | TGTGCCAGCAGCTTCTTTGTCAGCACAGATACGCAGTATTTT
TRBJ1-1 | TRBV2 | - | - | CASSEVRGNTEAFF | TGTGCCAGCAGTGAGGTTAGGGGGAACACTGAAGCTTTCTTT
TRBJ2-3 | TRBV15 | few | - | CATRTGSTGSTDTQYF | TGTGCCACCAGAACCGGATCCACAGGGAGCACAGATACGCAGTATTTT
TRBJ1-2 | TRBV5-5 | - | - | CASSPWAGVNYGYTF | TGTGCCAGCTCCCCATGGGCAGGGGTTAACTATGGCTACACCTTC
TRBJ1-4 | TRBV9 | - | - | CASSVFGTIGEKLFF | TGTGCCAGCAGCGTATTCGGGACAATAGGTGAAAAACTGTTTTTT
TRBJ2-7 | TRBV9 | few | TRBD1 | CASSEGQGSYEQYF | TGTGCCAGCAGCGAGGGACAGGGGTCCTACGAGCAGTACTTC
TRBJ2-7 | TRBV5-1 | - | - | CASSFLYDVSYEQYF | TGCGCCAGCAGCTTCTTGTACGATGTCAGCTACGAGCAGTACTTC
TRBJ1-2 | TRBV5-4 | once | - | CASSLEAGVYGYTF | TGTGCCAGCAGCTTGGAGGCAGGGGTCTATGGCTACACCTTC
TRBJ2-3 | TRBV7-2 | once | TRBD1 | CASSKRTGGKTDTQYF | TGTGCCAGCAGCAAACGGACAGGGGGGAAGACAGATACGCAGTATTTT
TRBJ2-7 | TRBV4-2 | - | TRBD1 | CASSHPLRDRTYEQYF | TGTGCCAGCAGCCACCCCCTTCGGGACAGGACCTACGAGCAGTACTTC
TRBJ2-7 | TRBV11-2 | - | TRBD2 | CASSFLDSGDYEQYF | TGTGCCAGCAGCTTTTTAGATAGCGGGGACTACGAGCAGTACTTC
TRBJ2-3 | TRBV6-6 | few | - | CASSEGGSSTDTQYF | TGTGCCAGCAGTGAGGGCGGCTCCAGCACAGATACGCAGTATTTT
TRBJ2-3 | TRBV5-1 | - | TRBD1 | CASSSDPGQGTDTQYF | TGCGCCAGCAGCTCTGACCCGGGACAGGGCACAGATACGCAGTATTTT
TRBJ1-1 | TRBV6-1 | - | - | CASRPNLVTEAFF | TGTGCCAGCCGCCCAAACCTAGTGACTGAAGCTTTCTTT
TRBJ1-4 | TRBV7-9 | - | - | CASSLARHAKLFF | TGTGCCAGCAGCTTAGCGAGACACGCAAAACTGTTTTTT
TRBJ2-1 | TRBV11-2 | - | TRBD2 | CASSSGLAGYNEQFF | TGTGCCAGCAGCTCCGGACTAGCGGGGTACAATGAGCAGTTCTTC
TRBJ2-5 | TRBV4-3 | - | TRBD2 | CASSQLAGAAVTQYF | TGCGCCAGCAGCCAGCTAGCGGGGGCCGCAGTGACCCAGTACTTC
TRBJ1-1 | TRBV5-4 | - | - | CASMGGVGTEAFF | TGTGCCAGCATGGGGGGGGTAGGCACTGAAGCTTTCTTT
TRBJ2-5 | TRBV27 | few | TRBD2 | CASSLSPAGAQETQYF | TGTGCCAGCAGTTTATCCCCAGCGGGGGCCCAAGAGACCCAGTACTTC
TRBJ1-1 | TRBV12-5 | few | - | CASGLTENTEAFF | TGTGCTAGTGGCCTGACAGAGAACACTGAAGCTTTCTTT
TRBJ2-5 | TRBV5-1 | - | TRBD2 | CASSLVFLAGGETQYF | TGCGCCAGCAGCTTGGTATTTCTAGCGGGAGGGGAGACCCAGTACTTC
TRBJ1-1 | TRBV6-4 | - | - | CASSAGGGTEAFF | TGTGCCAGCAGCGCGGGGGGGGGCACTGAAGCTTTCTTT
TRBJ2-7 | TRBV14 | - | - | CASSQDGRGEQYF | TGTGCCAGCAGCCAAGATGGCAGAGGCGAGCAGTACTTC
TRBJ2-7 | TRBV7-2 | - | - | CASSLVLVAHEQYF | TGTGCCAGCAGCTTAGTTTTGGTAGCACACGAGCAGTACTTC
TRBJ2-6 | TRBV7-3 | - | - | CASSLQAVSGANVLTF | TGTGCCAGCAGCTTACAAGCCGTCTCTGGGGCCAACGTCCTGACTTTC